This passage covers 13 T cell receptor beta chains from one sample sequenced in a study of regulatory T cells in long-lasting Graves disease. iRepertoire HTBI primers and Arm-PCR of CDR3 regions built TCR beta libraries. TCRdb reprocessed the multiplex PCR reads via MiXCR and lists one record per CDR3 protein. Here the sample spans roughly 500,000 distinct CDR3 sequences, roughly 12% being singletons. Stated time point: newly diagnosed GD, antithyroid drugs for less than 3 months. Following extraction of RNA from PBMCs, that RNA was used to make the TCR library. This sample was also put to use in a study of T cells in Graves' hyperthyroidism and ophthalmopathy.

This sample comprised peripheral blood mononuclear cells (PBMCs), obtained at new diagnosis, from a patient treated with antithyroid drugs. Every receptor here comes from a man aged 25-45 years with Graves disease.

This clonotype came up many times. The chain joins TRBV20-1 to TRBJ2-7; 10 nucleotides align to TRBD1. Germline CDR1 DFQATT, CDR2 SNEGSKA (reference sequence). The CDR3 is 15 amino acids. The J segment lost 2 bases and the V segment lost 0 bases, leaving 4 bases of the junction unmatched. As DNA, the CDR3 is TGCAGTGCTAGAGAGGACAGGGGGGGGACCTACGAGCAGTACTTC. It translates to CSAREDRGGTYEQYF.

This chain uses TRBV30 with TRBJ1-2; 7 bases line up with TRBD1. CDR3 length equals 12 residues. V lost 4 bases and J lost 7; bases outside the gene matches: 6. CDR1 GTSNPN and CDR2 SVGIG come from the germline V gene (reference sequence). CDR3 sequence (DNA): TGTGCCTGGATTCGGACAGGATCTGGCTACACCTTC. The encoded protein is CAWIRTGSGYTF.

This clonotype turned up a few times. Just one base apart from a much larger clone, this may be a read error. The genes are TRBV30 and TRBJ2-1; possibly TRBD1 or TRBD2 for D (5 bases each). The CDR3 has 15 amino acids. Per the germline V gene, CDR1 is GTSNPN and CDR2 is SVGIG (reference sequence). CDR3 DNA sequence: TGTGCCTGGAGTGCTACGGGACGGAAGATCAATGGGCAGTTCTTC. This sequence encodes CAWSATGRKINGQFF. The entire variable domain, with the rest obtained from reference TRBV30 and TRBJ2-1, is as follows: SQTIHQWPATLVQPVGSPLSLECTVEGTSNPNLYWYRQAAGRGLQLLFYSVGIGQISSEVPQNLSASRPQDRQFILSSKKLLLSDSGFYLCAWSATGRKINGQFFGPGTRLTVL.

The genes are TRBV11-2 and TRBJ2-7; no reliable D call. The CDR3 length is 12 residues. In germline, CDR1 is SGHAT, CDR2 FQNNGV. V dropped 5 bases and J dropped 4 bases, with 9 bases sitting between them. CDR3 in amino acids: CASSTIGYEQYF. CDR3 nucleotide sequence: TGTGCCAGCAGCACCATCGGTTACGAGCAGTACTTC.

As concerns this clonotype: This could be a read error, since a much larger clone is one nucleotide away. The rearrangement links TRBV28 to TRBJ2-3; D might be TRBD2 (5 bases). This CDR3 spans 15 amino acids. The V gene's germline CDR1 is MDHEN and CDR2 SYDVKM. The V end was cut by 11 bases, the J end by 2 bases, with 20 bases between. In nucleotides, the CDR3 is TGTGCCGGCACCCAGTGGCGGGTTCTCACAGATACGCAGTATTTT. Its protein product is CAGTQWRVLTDTQYF. The whole variable domain, filled in from reference TRBV28 and TRBJ2-3, reads DVKVTQSSRYLVKRTGEKVFLECVQDMDHENMFWYRQDPGLGLRLIYFSYDVKMKEKGDIPEGYSVSREKKERFSLILESASTNQTSMYLCAGTQWRVLTDTQYFGPGTRLTVL.

This clonotype was counted between two and nine times. The chain joins TRBV15 to TRBJ1-5, with unresolved D. Trimming took 6 bases from V and 11 from J, leaving 17 bases between them. Germline V gives CDR1 LNHNV, CDR2 YYDKDF (reference sequence). This CDR3 contains 13 residues. The chain's CDR3 is CATSLRDGRAQHF. CDR3 nucleotide sequence: TGTGCCACCAGTCTTAGAGACGGGAGGGCCCAGCATTTT. Complete variable domain (other parts from reference TRBV15 and TRBJ1-5): DAMVIQNPRYQVTQFGKPVTLSCSQTLNHNVMYWYQQKSSQAPKLLFHYYDKDFNNEADTPDNFQSRRPNTSFCFLDIRSPGLGDTAMYLCATSLRDGRAQHFGDGTRLSIL.

This clonotype was picked up a small number of times. The V gene is TRBV3-1, the J gene TRBJ2-7, with D possibly TRBD1 on 5 matching bases. This CDR3 is built from 13 residues. Germline values: CDR1 LGHDT, CDR2 YNNKEL (reference sequence). The germline V and J ends were trimmed by 5 bases and 4 bases, with 12 bases remaining between them. CDR3 DNA sequence: TGTGCCAGCAGCGCCGACAGCCTTTACGAGCAGTACTTC. Translating gives CASSADSLYEQYF.

This clonotype was seen a few times. V gene TRBV20-1 combines with J gene TRBJ1-1, with a tentative D call TRBD1 (5 bases). The germline V gene encodes CDR1 DFQATT and CDR2 SNEGSKA (reference sequence). CDR3 length: 15 residues. V lost 0 bases, J lost 11 bases, and 22 bases lay in between. DNA for the CDR3: TGCAGTGCTAGAGATTGGCAGGGTTGGTCATCTATGGCTTTCTTT. It is translated as CSARDWQGWSSMAFF.

This clonotype was found many times. The gene calls are TRBV2 and TRBJ1-3, with D uncertain. V was pared by 9 bases and J by 1 base, with 10 bases between. CDR3 length: 13 residues. Per the germline V gene, CDR1 is SNHLY and CDR2 is FYNNEI. The CDR3, as DNA: TGTGCCAGTGGCCAGACTTCTGGAAACACCATATATTTT. It specifies CASGQTSGNTIYF.

This clonotype was picked up many times. V usage is TRBV12-3 or TRBV12-4 and J usage is TRBJ1-1; D is ambiguous. The ends were cut back, 0 bases at V and 1 base at J, with 12 bases in the middle. The CDR3 is 16 residues long. CDR3 sequence (DNA): TGTGCCAGCAGTTTAGCGCTTGGGCCCTCGAACACTGAAGCTTTCTTT. It is translated as CASSLALGPSNTEAFF.

Points on this clonotype: This may stem from a read error, because a much larger clone lies one nucleotide away. The rearrangement joins TRBV5-1 to TRBJ2-7; tentatively, D is TRBD2 (5 bases). The CDR3 covers 14 residues. Per the germline V gene, CDR1 is SGHRS and CDR2 is YFSETQ. In nucleotides, the CDR3 is TGTGCCGGCAGCTCCATTCCGAGGGAGAAAGAGCAGTACTTC. Its translation is CAGSSIPREKEQYF.

This clonotype was seen at least ten times. The chain employs TRBV19 and TRBJ1-5, with unresolved D. Per the germline V gene, CDR1 is LNHDA and CDR2 is SQIVND (reference sequence). The CDR3 sequence is 12 residues long. The ends were cut back, 10 bases at V and 7 bases at J, with 14 bases in the middle. The CDR3 is CAIGGGRQPQHF. The DNA for the CDR3 is TGTGCCATTGGCGGTGGGAGGCAGCCCCAGCATTTT.

Points on this clonotype: This likely reflects a read error, since a far larger clone is one base away. The CDR3, as DNA: TGTGCCACCAGCAAGAAGGGACTAGCGGGAGGGCCCTCCTACAATGAGCAGTACTTC. Its protein product is CATSKKGLAGGPSYNEQYF. This sequence joins TRBV15 and TRBJ2-7; 16 bases line up with TRBD2. The trim removed 4 bases at V and 7 bases at J, leaving 16 bases unmatched. CDR1 and CDR2 from the germline V gene are LNHNV and YYDKDF (reference sequence). The CDR3 is 19 amino acids.